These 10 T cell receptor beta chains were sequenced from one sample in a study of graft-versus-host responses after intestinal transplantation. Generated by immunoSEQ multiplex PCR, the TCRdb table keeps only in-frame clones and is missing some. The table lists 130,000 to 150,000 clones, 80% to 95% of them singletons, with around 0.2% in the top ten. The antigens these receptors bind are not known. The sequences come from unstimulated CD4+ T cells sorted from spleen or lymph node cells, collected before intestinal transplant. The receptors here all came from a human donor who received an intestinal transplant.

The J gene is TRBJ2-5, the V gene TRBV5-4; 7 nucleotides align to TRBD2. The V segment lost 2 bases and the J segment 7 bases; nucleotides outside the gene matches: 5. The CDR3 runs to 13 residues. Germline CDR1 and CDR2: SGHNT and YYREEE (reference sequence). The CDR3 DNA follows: TGTGCCAGCAGCTTACCTAGCGGAGGGACCCAGTACTTC. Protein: CASSLPSGGTQYF.

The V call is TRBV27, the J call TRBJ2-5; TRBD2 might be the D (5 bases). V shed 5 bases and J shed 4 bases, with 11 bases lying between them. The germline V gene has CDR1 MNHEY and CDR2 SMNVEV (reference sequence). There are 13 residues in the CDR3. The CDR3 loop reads CASSPGIGETQYF. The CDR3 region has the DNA TGTGCCAGCAGTCCCGGGATCGGAGAGACCCAGTACTTC.

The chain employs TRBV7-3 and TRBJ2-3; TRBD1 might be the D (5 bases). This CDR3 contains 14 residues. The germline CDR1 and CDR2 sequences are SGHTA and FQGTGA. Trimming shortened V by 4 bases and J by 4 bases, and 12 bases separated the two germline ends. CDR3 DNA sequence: TGTGCCAGCAGCTCCCAGGGCCGCGCAGATACGCAGTATTTT. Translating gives CASSSQGRADTQYF.

The CDR3 DNA is TGTGCCAGCAGCCTTGGGGGAGGCGTGACCTACGAGCAGTACTTC. Its protein product is CASSLGGGVTYEQYF. The gene calls are TRBV9 and TRBJ2-7; perhaps TRBD2 as D (6 bases). The CDR3 length is 15 residues. Per the germline V gene, CDR1 is SGDLS and CDR2 is YYNGEE. Deletions cut 4 bases from V and 2 bases from J, with 16 bases between.

CDR3 nucleotide sequence: TGTGCCAGCAGCCAAGGACAGGGGGCCTACACTGAAGCTTTCTTT. Translation gives CASSQGQGAYTEAFF. This chain links TRBV28 with TRBJ1-1, with 11 bases that match TRBD1. Germline trimming cut 6 bases from V and 3 bases from J; bases unmatched to any gene: 6. In germline, CDR1 is MDHEN, CDR2 SYDVKM. The CDR3 sequence is 15 residues long.

CDR3: CASSLTGPTAGELFF. In DNA, the CDR3 is TGTGCCAGCAGTTTGACGGGCCCGACCGCCGGGGAGCTGTTTTTT. The J gene is TRBJ2-2, the V gene TRBV28; D unresolved. This CDR3 is 15 amino acids long. The germline V gene has CDR1 MDHEN and CDR2 SYDVKM. V shed 3 bases and J shed 6 bases, with 14 bases lying between them.

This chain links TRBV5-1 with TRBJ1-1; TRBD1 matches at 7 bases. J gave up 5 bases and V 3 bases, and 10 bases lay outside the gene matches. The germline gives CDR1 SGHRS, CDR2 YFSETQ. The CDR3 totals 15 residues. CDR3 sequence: CASSWKEGAKTEAFF. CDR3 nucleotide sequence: TGCGCCAGCAGCTGGAAGGAGGGGGCGAAAACTGAAGCTTTCTTT. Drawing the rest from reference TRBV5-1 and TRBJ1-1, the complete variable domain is KAGVTQTPRYLIKTRGQQVTLSCSPISGHRSVSWYQQTPGQGLQFLFEYFSETQRNKGNFPGRFSGRQFSNSRSEMNVSTLELGDSALYLCASSWKEGAKTEAFFGQGTRLTVV.

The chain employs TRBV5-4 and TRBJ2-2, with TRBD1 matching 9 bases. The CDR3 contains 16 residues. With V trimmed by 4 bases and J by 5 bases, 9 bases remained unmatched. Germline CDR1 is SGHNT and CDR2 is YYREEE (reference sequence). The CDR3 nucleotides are TGTGCCAGCAGCATTGAACAGGGGGCGCGGACCGGGGAGCTGTTTTTT. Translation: CASSIEQGARTGELFF.

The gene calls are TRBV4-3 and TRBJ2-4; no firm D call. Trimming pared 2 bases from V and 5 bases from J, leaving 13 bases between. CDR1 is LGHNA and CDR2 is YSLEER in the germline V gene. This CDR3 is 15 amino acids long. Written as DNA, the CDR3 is TGCGCCAGCAGCCAATTTGGGTATGTGGAAAACATTCAGTACTTC. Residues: CASSQFGYVENIQYF.

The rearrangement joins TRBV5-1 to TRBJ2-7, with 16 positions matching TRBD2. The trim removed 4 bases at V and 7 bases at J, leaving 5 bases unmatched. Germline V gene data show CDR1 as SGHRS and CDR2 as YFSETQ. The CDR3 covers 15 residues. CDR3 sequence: CASSTGLAGGREQYF. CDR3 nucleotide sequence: TGCGCCAGCAGCACGGGACTAGCGGGAGGGCGGGAGCAGTACTTC. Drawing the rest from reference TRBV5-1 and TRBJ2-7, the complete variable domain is KAGVTQTPRYLIKTRGQQVTLSCSPISGHRSVSWYQQTPGQGLQFLFEYFSETQRNKGNFPGRFSGRQFSNSRSEMNVSTLELGDSALYLCASSTGLAGGREQYFGPGTRLTVT.